Presented here are 4 T cell receptor beta chains from one specimen sequenced in a study of CD8+CD57+ T cells in acquired aplastic anemia. TCR beta VDJ and CDR3 profiles were obtained from a genomic DNA template. TCRdb re-derived calls from the reads in MiXCR, one entry per CDR3 protein. In the table there are 100,000 to 150,000 distinct CDR3 sequences, more than 40% of which are singletons. The specimen sequenced was sorted CD4+, CD8+, or CD8+CD57+ T cells (not recorded which) from PBMCs. These receptors were obtained from a human donor in good health, serving as a control.

This chain uses TRBV2 with TRBJ1-2; D unresolved. V lost 6 bases and J 4 bases, leaving 15 bases between the germline ends. The CDR3 length is 14 residues. Germline V CDR1 and CDR2: SNHLY, FYNNEI. CDR3 nucleotides: TGTGCCAGCAGCGCTGACCTACTAGGCTATGGCTACACCTTC. It is translated as CASSADLLGYGYTF.

This sequence joins TRBV19 and TRBJ2-3; 9 nucleotides match TRBD1. After removal of 3 bases from V and 5 bases from J, the junction contained 6 bases not matched to a gene. Per germline, CDR1 LNHDA and CDR2 SQIVND (reference sequence). The CDR3 is 15 amino acids. Here the CDR3 DNA reads TGTGCCAGTAGTATCAGACAGGGGGTAAAAGATACGCAGTATTTT. This translates into CASSIRQGVKDTQYF.

This clonotype was detected only a few times. The J gene is TRBJ2-2, the V gene TRBV11-2; a possible D gene is TRBD1 (6 bases). Trimming took 2 bases from V and 6 from J, leaving 13 bases between them. The CDR3 loop spans 15 amino acids. CDR1 is SGHAT and CDR2 is FQNNGV in the germline V gene. CDR3 in DNA: TGTGCCAGCAGCTTACAGGGGTGGTACGCCGGGGAGCTGTTTTTT. Translating it yields CASSLQGWYAGELFF.

This clonotype was seen a handful of times. The V and J genes are TRBV10-1 and TRBJ2-7; TRBD2 matches at 11 bases. CDR3 length: 18 residues. Trimming took 0 bases from V and 4 from J; bases not matched to a gene: 11. Germline lookup yields CDR1 WNHNN and CDR2 SYGVQD (reference sequence). Here the CDR3 DNA reads TGCGCCAGCAGTGAGTCGGGGCTAGCGGGGGGCTGGGATTACGAGCAGTACTTC. It translates to CASSESGLAGGWDYEQYF.